Below are 3 T cell receptor beta chains sequenced from a single sample in a study of blood T cells in healthy people across ages (dated by TCRdb to between 2015 and 2016). The library relied on 5' RACE. For sequencing, an Illumina HiSeq 2500 was employed. A second roughly 7 to 12 cycle PCR used a sample-barcoded 5' primer and a J-beta primer mix. In TCRdb, the public reads were trimmed at Q25 with fastp and aligned with MiXCR, with productive beta chains retained. Under each unique CDR3 protein, matching rows form one entry showing the most common genes and DNA. This sample comprises around 970,000 distinct CDR3 sequences, about 51% of them detected only once. Of the sample, about a fifth falls within the top ten clones. Sequences were obtained from blood. The receptors here all came from a woman aged 55 to 70 in good health.

This clonotype was detected many times. A much bigger clone sits one base away, suggesting this may be a read error. The genes are TRBV12-3 or TRBV12-4 and TRBJ2-5; 7 bases are a match to TRBD2. This CDR3 has 12 amino acids. The junction had 5 bases not matched to a gene; V was cut back by 8 bases and J by 5 bases. The CDR3 loop is CASAGTKETQYF. The CDR3 nucleotides are TGTGCCAGCGCCGGGACTAAGGAGACCCAGTACTTC.

This chain uses TRBV24-1 with TRBJ1-5; possible D gene TRBD1, 5 bases. Trimming left V 5 bases short and J 6 bases short, with 16 bases between. There are 15 residues in the CDR3. Germline values: CDR1 KGHDR, CDR2 SFDVKD. The CDR3: CATSGQGGGGQPQHF. The CDR3 DNA is TGTGCCACCAGTGGGCAGGGAGGCGGGGGTCAGCCCCAGCATTTT.

The chain couples TRBV27 to TRBJ1-1; 11 nucleotides align to TRBD1. J lost 5 bases, V lost 6 bases, and 5 bases had no gene match. CDR3 size: 14 residues. Germline CDR1 reads MNHEY; CDR2 reads SMNVEV (reference sequence). CDR3 bases: TGTGCCAGCAGCCAGGACAGGGGGCAGACTGAAGCTTTCTTT. This encodes CASSQDRGQTEAFF.